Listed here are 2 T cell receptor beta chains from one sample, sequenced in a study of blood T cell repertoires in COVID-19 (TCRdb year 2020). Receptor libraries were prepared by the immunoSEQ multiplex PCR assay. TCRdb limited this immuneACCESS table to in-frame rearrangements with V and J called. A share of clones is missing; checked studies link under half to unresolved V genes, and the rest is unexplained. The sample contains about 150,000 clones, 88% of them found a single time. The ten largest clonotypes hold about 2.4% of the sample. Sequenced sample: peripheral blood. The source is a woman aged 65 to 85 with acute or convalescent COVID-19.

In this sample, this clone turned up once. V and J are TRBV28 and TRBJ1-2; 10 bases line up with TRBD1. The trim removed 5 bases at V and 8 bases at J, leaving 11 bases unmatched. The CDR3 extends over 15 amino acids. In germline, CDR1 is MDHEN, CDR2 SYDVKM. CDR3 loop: CASSATTGGSRGYTF. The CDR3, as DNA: TGTGCCAGCAGTGCCACGACAGGGGGCTCGAGAGGCTACACCTTC.

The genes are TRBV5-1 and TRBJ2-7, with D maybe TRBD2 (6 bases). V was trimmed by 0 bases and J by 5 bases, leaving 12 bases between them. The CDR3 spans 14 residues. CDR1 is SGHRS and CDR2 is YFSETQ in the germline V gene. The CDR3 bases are TGCGCCAGCAGCTTGGTTGGAGGGAGTAACGAGCAGTACGTC. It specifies CASSLVGGSNEQYV.